The present entry profiles one T cell receptor (beta chain) with its context. This entry is derived from a study of tumour-infiltrating T cells in Burkitt lymphoma. Clones were sequenced by immunoSEQ multiplex PCR, and TCRdb holds only the in-frame ones, with some missing. The profile shows thousands of clones, roughly a sixth of them singletons. The clonotype comes from a human donor with diffuse large B-cell lymphoma. The sequenced material came from tumor tissue.

CDR3 residues: CASSFERYEQYF. DNA for the CDR3: TGTGCCAGCAGCTTCGAACGCTACGAGCAGTACTTC. The chain links TRBV5-5 to TRBJ2-7, with D unclear. Trimming took off 2 bases at V and 3 bases at J, with 6 bases between the two ends. CDR3 length: 12 residues. Germline CDR1 reads SGHKS; CDR2 reads YYEKEE (reference sequence).